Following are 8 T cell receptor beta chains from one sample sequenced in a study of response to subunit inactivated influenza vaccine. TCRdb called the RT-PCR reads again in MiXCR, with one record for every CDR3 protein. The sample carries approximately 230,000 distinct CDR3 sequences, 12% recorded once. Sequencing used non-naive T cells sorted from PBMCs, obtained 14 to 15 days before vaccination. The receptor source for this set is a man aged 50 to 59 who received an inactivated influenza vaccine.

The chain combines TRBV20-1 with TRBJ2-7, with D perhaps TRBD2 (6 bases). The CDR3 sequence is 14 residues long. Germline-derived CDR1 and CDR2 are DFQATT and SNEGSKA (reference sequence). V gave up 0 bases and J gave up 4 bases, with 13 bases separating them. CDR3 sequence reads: CSARDRGAEYEQYF. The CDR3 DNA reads TGCAGTGCTAGAGATCGCGGGGCAGAATACGAGCAGTACTTC.

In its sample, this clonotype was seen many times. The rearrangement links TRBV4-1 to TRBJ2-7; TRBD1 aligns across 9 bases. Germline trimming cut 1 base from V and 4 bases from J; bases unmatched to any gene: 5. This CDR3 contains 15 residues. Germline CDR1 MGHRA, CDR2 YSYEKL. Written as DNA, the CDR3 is TGCGCCAGCAGCCAAGTACACAGGGGGCAATACGAGCAGTACTTC. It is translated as CASSQVHRGQYEQYF.

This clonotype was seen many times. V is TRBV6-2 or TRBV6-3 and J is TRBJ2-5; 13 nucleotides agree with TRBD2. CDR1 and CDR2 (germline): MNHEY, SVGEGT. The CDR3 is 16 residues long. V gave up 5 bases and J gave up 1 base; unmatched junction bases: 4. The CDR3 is CASSQTSGRAQETQYF. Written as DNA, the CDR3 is TGTGCCAGCAGTCAAACTAGCGGGAGGGCCCAAGAGACCCAGTACTTC.

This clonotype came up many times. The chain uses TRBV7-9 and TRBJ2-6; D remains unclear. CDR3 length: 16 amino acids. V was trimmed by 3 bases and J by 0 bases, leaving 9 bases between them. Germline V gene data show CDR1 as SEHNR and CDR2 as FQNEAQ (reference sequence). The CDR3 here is CASSFFSSSGANVLTF. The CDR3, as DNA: TGTGCCAGCAGCTTCTTTTCTAGCTCTGGGGCCAACGTCCTGACTTTC.

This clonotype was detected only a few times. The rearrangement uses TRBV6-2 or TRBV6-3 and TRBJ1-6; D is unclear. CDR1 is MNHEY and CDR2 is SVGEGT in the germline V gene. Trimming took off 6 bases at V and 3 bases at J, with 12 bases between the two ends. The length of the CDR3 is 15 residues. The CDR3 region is CASSSGFHYNSPLHF. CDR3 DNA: TGTGCCAGCAGCTCGGGGTTTCACTATAATTCACCCCTCCACTTT.

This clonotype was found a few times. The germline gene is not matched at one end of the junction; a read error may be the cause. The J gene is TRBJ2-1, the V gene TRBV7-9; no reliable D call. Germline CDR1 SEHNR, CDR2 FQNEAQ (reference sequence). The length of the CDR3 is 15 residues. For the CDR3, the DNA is TGTGCCAGCAGTCGCGCGTTGAATTTGGCCATTCCCCCTACATTC. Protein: CASSRALNLAIPPTF.

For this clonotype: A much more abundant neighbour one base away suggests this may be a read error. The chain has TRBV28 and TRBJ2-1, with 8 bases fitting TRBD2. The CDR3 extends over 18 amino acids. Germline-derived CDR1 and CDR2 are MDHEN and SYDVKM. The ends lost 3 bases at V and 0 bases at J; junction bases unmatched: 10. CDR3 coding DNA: TGTGCCAGCAGTTTCTCGCTCGGGAGGGCCGCCTCCTACAATGAGCAGTTCTTC. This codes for CASSFSLGRAASYNEQFF.

The CDR3 spells CASSLAGTGGLETQYF. For the CDR3, the DNA is TGTGCCAGCAGCTTAGCCGGGACAGGGGGCTTGGAGACCCAGTACTTC. J is TRBJ2-5 and V is TRBV7-6; 12 nucleotides agree with TRBD1. With V trimmed by 0 bases and J by 5 bases, 4 bases remained unmatched. CDR3 length: 16 residues. CDR1 SGHVS and CDR2 FNYEAQ come from the germline V gene.